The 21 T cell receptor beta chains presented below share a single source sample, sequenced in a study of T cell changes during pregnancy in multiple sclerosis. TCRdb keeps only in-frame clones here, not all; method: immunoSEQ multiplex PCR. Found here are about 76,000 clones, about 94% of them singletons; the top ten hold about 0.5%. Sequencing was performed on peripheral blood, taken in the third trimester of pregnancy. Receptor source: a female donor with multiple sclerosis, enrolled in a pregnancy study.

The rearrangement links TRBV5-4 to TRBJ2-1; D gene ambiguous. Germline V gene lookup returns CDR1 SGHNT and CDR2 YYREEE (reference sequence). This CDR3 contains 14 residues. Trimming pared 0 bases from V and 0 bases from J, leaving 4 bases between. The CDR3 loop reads CASSLASSYNEQFF. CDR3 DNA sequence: TGTGCCAGCAGCTTGGCGAGCTCCTACAATGAGCAGTTCTTC.

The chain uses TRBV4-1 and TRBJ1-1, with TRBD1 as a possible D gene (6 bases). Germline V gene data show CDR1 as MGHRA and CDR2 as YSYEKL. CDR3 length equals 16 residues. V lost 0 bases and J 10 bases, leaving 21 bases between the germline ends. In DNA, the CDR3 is TGCGCCAGCAGCCAAGATGTACCCTCAGGGGTGGTAGTAGCTTTCTTT. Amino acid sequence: CASSQDVPSGVVVAFF.

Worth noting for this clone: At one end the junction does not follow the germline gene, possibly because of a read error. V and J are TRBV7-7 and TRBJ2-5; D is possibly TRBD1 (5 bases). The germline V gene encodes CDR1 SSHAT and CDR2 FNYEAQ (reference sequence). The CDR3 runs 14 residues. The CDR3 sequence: CASSLSPQVQTQYF. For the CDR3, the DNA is TGTGCTAGCAGCTTAAGTCCACAGGTCCAGACCCAGTACTTC.

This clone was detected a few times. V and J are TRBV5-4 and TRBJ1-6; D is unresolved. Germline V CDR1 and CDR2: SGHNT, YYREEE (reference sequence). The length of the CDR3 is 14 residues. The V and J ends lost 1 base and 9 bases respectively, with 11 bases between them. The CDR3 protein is CASSLSQMGSPLHF. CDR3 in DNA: TGTGCCAGCAGCTTGTCACAGATGGGTTCACCCCTCCACTTT.

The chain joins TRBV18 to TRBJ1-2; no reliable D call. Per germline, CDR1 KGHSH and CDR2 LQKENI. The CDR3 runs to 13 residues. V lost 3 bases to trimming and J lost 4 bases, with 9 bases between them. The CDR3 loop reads CASSPPGAYGYTF. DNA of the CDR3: TGTGCCAGCTCACCCCCGGGAGCCTATGGCTACACCTTC.

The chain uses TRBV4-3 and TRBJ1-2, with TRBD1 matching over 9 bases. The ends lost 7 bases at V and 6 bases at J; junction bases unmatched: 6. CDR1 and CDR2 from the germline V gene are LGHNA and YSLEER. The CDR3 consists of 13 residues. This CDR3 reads CASKGQGFNGYTF. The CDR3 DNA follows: TGCGCCAGCAAGGGACAGGGTTTTAATGGCTACACCTTC.

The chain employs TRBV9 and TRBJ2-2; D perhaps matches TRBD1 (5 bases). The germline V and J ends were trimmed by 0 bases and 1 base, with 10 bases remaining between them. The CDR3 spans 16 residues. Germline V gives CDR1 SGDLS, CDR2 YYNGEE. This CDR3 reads CASSVAAGLNTGELFF. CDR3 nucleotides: TGTGCCAGCAGCGTAGCGGCAGGGCTGAACACCGGGGAGCTGTTTTTT.

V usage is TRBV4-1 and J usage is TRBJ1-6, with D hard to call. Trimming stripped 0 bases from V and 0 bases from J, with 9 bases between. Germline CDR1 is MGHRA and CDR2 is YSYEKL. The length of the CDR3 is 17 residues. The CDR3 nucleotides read TGCGCCAGCAGCCAAGAACCCCTTAGCTCCTATAATTCACCCCTCCACTTT. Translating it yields CASSQEPLSSYNSPLHF.

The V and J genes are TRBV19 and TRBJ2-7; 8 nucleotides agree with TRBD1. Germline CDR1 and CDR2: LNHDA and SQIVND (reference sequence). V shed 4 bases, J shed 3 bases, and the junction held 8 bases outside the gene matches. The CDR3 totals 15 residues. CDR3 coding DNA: TGTGCCAGTAGTACCCAGGACAGGGACGACTACGAGCAGTACTTC. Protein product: CASSTQDRDDYEQYF.

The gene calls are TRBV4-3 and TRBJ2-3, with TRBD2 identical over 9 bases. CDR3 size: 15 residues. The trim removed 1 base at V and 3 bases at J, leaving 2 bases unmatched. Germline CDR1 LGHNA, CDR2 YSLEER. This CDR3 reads CASSQVGLATDTQYF. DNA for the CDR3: TGCGCCAGCAGCCAAGTCGGACTAGCGACAGATACGCAGTATTTT.

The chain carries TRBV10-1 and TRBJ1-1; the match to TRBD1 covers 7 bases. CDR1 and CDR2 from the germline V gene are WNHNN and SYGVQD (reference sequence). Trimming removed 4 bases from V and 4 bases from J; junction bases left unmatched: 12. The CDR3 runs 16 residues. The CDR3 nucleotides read TGCGCCAGCAGTGTCCGCAACAGGGGTTCGATCACTGAAGCTTTCTTT. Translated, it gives CASSVRNRGSITEAFF.

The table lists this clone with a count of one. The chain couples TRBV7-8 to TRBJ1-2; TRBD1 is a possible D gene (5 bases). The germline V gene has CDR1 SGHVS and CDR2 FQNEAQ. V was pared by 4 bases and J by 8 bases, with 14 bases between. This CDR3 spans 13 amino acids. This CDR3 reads CASSSTAVGGYTF. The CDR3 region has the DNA TGTGCCAGCAGCTCGACAGCAGTGGGAGGCTACACCTTC.

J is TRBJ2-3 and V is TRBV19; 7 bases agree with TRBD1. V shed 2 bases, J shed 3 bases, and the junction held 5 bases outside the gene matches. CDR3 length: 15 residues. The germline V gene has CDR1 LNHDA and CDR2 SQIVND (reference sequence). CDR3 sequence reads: CASSITGQLTDTQYF. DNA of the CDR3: TGTGCCAGTAGTATAACGGGACAGTTGACAGATACGCAGTATTTT.

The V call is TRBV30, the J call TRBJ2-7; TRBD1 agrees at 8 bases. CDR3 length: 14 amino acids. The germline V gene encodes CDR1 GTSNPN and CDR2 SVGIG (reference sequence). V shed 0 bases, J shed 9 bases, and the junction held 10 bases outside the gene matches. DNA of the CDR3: TGTGCCTGGAGTGTACCCCCCCCGGGACAGGTGCAGTACTTC. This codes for CAWSVPPPGQVQYF.

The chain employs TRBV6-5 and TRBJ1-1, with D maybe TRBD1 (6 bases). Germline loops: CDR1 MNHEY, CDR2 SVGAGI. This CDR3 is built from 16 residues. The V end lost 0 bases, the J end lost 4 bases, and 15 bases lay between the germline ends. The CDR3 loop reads CASSYSWGLGSTEAFF. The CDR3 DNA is TGTGCCAGCAGTTACTCTTGGGGGCTGGGATCCACTGAAGCTTTCTTT.

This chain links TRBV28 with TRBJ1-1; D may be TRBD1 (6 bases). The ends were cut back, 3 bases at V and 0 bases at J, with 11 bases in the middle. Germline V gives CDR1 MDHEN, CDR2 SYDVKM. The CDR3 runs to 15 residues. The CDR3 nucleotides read TGTGCCAGCAGTTTGATGGGGGCACTGAACACTGAAGCTTTCTTT. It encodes CASSLMGALNTEAFF.

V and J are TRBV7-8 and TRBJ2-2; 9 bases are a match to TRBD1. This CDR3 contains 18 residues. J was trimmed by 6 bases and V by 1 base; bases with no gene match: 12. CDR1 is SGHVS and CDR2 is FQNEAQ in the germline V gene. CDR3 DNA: TGTGCCAGCAGCTTAGAAGCGCGCGGGACAGGGAGATCCGGGGAGCTGTTTTTT. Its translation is CASSLEARGTGRSGELFF.

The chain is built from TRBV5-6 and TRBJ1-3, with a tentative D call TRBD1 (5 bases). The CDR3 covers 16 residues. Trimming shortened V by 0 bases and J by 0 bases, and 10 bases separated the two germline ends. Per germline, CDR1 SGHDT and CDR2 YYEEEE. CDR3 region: CASSLVDSRSGNTIYF. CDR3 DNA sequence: TGTGCCAGCAGCTTGGTAGACAGCCGCTCTGGAAACACCATATATTTT.

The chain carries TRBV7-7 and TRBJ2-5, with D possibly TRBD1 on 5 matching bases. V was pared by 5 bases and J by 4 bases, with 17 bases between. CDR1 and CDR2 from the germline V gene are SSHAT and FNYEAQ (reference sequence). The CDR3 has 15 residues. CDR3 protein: CASSRLGAVSETQYF. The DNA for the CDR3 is TGTGCCAGCAGCCGGTTAGGGGCCGTGTCAGAGACCCAGTACTTC.

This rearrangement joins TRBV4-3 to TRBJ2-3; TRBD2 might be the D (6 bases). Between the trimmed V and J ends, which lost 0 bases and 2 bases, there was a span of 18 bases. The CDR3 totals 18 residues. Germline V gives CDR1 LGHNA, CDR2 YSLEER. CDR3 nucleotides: TGCGCCAGCAGCCAAGAACGGGACTTCATAGCCTCCACAGATACGCAGTATTTT. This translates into CASSQERDFIASTDTQYF.

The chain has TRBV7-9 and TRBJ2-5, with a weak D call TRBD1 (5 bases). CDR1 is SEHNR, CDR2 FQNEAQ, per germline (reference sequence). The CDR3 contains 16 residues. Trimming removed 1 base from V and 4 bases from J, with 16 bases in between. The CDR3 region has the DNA TGTGCCAGCAGCTTAGTGGGGCGCCAGGGCCGAGAGACCCAGTACTTC. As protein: CASSLVGRQGRETQYF.